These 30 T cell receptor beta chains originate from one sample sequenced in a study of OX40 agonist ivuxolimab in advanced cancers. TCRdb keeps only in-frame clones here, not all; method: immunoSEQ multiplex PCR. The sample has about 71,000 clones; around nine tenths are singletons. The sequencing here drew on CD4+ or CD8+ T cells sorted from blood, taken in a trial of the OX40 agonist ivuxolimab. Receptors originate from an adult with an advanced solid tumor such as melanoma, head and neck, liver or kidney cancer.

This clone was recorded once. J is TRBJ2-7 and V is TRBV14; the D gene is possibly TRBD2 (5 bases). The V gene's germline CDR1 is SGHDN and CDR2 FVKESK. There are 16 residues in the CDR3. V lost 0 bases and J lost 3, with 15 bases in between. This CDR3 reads CASSQERGKGRYEQYF. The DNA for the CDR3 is TGTGCCAGCAGCCAAGAACGGGGAAAGGGCCGCTACGAGCAGTACTTC.

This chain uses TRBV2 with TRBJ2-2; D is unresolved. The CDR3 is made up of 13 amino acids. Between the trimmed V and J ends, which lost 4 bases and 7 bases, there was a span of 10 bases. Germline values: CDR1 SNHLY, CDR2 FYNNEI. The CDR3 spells CASSVTRDGELFF. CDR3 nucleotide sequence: TGTGCCAGCAGTGTAACCAGAGACGGGGAGCTGTTTTTT. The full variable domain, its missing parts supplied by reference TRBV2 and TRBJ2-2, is EPEVTQTPSHQVTQMGQEVILRCVPISNHLYFYWYRQILGQKVEFLVSFYNNEISEKSEIFDDQFSVERPDGSNFTLKIRSTKLEDSAMYFCASSVTRDGELFFGEGSRLTVL.

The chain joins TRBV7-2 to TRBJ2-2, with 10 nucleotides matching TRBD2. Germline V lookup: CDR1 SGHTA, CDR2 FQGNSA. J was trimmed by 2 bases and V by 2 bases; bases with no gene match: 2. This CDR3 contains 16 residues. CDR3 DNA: TGTGCCAGCAGCTTACTAGCGGGGGTTAACACCGGGGAGCTGTTTTTT. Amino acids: CASSLLAGVNTGELFF.

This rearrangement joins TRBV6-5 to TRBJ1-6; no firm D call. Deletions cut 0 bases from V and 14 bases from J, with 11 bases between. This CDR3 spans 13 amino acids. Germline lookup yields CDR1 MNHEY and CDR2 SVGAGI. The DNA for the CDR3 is TGTGCCAGCAGTTACTCGAGACATTATGCCCTCCACTTT. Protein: CASSYSRHYALHF.

The DNA of the CDR3 is TGTGCCAGTAGTCATATCCGAGACAGACAACACCTTAGCAATCAGCCCCAGCATTTT. This codes for CASSHIRDRQHLSNQPQHF. This chain links TRBV19 with TRBJ1-5, with D possibly TRBD1 on 5 matching bases. V lost 5 bases and J lost 0, with 23 bases in between. Per the germline V gene, CDR1 is LNHDA and CDR2 is SQIVND (reference sequence). This CDR3 is built from 19 residues.

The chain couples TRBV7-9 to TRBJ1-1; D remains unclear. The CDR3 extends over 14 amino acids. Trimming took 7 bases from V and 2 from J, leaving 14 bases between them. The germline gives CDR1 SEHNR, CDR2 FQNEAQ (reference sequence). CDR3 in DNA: TGTGCCAGCACCCCGGCGATATCCAACACTGAAGCTTTCTTT. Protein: CASTPAISNTEAFF.

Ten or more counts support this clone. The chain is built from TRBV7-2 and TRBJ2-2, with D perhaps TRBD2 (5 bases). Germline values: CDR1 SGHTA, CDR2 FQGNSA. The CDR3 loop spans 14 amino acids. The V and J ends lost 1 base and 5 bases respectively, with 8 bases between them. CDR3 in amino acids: CASSLVGSTGELFF. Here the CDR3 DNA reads TGTGCCAGCAGCTTAGTGGGGAGTACCGGGGAGCTGTTTTTT.

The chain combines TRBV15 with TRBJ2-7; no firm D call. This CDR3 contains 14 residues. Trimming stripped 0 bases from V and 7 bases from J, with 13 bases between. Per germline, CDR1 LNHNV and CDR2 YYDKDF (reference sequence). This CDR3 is CATSRDLARWEQYF. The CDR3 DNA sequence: TGTGCCACCAGCAGAGATCTGGCTCGCTGGGAGCAGTACTTC. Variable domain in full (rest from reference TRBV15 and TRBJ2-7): DAMVIQNPRYQVTQFGKPVTLSCSQTLNHNVMYWYQQKSSQAPKLLFHYYDKDFNNEADTPDNFQSRRPNTSFCFLDIRSPGLGDTAMYLCATSRDLARWEQYFGPGTRLTVT.

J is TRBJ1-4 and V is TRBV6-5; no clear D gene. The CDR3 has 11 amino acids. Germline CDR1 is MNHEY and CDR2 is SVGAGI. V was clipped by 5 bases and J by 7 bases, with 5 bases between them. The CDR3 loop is CASSPGEKLFF. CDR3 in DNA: TGTGCCAGCAGTCCCGGTGAAAAACTGTTTTTT.

CDR3 region: CASSVLRDREGLADTNTQYF. CDR3 bases: TGTGCCAGTAGTGTGTTGAGGGACAGGGAAGGACTAGCGGATACGAATACGCAGTATTTT. V gene TRBV19 combines with J gene TRBJ2-3; possible D gene TRBD2, 10 bases. CDR1 and CDR2 from the germline V gene are LNHDA and SQIVND (reference sequence). Trimming cost V 5 bases and J 7 bases, with 34 bases left between them. This CDR3 is 20 amino acids long.

The CDR3 sequence: CASSSGQGPSPLHF. In DNA form, the CDR3 reads TGTGCCAGCAGCTCGGGACAGGGGCCCTCACCCCTCCACTTT. The chain couples TRBV5-6 to TRBJ1-6; 10 bases match TRBD1. Germline V gene sequence: CDR1 SGHDT, CDR2 YYEEEE. The CDR3 extends over 14 amino acids. J was trimmed by 10 bases and V by 3 bases; bases with no gene match: 4.

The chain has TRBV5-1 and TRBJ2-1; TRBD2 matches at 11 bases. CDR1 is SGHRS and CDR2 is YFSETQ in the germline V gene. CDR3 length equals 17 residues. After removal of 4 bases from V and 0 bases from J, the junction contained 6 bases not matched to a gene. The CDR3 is CASSTGLAEISYNEQFF. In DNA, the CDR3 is TGCGCCAGCAGCACGGGACTAGCGGAGATCTCCTACAATGAGCAGTTCTTC.

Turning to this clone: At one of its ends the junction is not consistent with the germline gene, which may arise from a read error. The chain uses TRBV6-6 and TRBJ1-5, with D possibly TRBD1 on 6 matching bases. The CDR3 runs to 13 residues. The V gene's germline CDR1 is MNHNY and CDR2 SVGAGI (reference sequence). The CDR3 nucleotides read TGTGCCAGCAGTTACGGGGGCAATCAGTCCCAGCATTTT. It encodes CASSYGGNQSQHF.

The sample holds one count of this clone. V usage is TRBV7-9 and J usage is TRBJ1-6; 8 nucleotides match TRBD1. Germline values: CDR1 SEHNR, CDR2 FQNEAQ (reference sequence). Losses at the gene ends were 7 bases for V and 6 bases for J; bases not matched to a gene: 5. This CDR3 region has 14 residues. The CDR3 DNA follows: TGTGCCAGCACCTACGGACAGGGTAATTCACCCCTCCACTTT. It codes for CASTYGQGNSPLHF.

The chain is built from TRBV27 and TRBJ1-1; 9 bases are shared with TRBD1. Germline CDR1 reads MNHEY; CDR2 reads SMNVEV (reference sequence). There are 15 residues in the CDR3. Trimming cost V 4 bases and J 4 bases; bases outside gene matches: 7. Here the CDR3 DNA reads TGTGCCAGCAGTTCGGACAGGGGTAGAGCCACTGAAGCTTTCTTT. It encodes CASSSDRGRATEAFF.

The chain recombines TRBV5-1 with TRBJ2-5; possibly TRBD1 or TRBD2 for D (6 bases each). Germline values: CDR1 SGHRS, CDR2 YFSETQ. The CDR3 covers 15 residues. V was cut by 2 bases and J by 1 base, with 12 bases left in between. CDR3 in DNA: TGCGCCAGCAGCTTTAGCAGGGGAGGCCAAGAGACCCAGTACTTC. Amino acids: CASSFSRGGQETQYF.

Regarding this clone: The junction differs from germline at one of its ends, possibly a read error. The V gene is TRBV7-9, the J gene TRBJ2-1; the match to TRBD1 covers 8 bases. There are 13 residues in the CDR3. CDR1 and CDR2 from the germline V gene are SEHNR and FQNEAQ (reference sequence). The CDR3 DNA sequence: TGTGCCAGCAGATCTACTCCAGGGGGCAGGATGGTCTTC. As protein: CASRSTPGGRMVF.

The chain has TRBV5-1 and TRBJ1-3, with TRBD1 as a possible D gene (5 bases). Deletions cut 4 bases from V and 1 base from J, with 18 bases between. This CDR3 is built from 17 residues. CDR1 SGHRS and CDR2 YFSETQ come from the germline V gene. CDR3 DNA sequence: TGCGCCAGCAGCCCAGGACACGGAACGAGATCTGGAAACACCATATATTTT. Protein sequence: CASSPGHGTRSGNTIYF. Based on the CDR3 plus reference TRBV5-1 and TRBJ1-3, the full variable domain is KAGVTQTPRYLIKTRGQQVTLSCSPISGHRSVSWYQQTPGQGLQFLFEYFSETQRNKGNFPGRFSGRQFSNSRSEMNVSTLELGDSALYLCASSPGHGTRSGNTIYFGEGSWLTVV.

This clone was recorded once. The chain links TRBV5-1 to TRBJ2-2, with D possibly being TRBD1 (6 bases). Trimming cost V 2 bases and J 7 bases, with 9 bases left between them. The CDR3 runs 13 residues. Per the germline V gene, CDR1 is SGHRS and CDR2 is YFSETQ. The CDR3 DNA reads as TGCGCCAGCAGCTTTGGACAGAACGGGGAGCTGTTTTTT. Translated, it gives CASSFGQNGELFF. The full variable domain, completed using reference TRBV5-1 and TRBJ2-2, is KAGVTQTPRYLIKTRGQQVTLSCSPISGHRSVSWYQQTPGQGLQFLFEYFSETQRNKGNFPGRFSGRQFSNSRSEMNVSTLELGDSALYLCASSFGQNGELFFGEGSRLTVL.

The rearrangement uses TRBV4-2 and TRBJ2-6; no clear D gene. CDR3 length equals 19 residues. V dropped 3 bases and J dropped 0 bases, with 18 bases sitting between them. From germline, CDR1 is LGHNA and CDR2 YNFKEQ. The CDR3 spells CASSQLLGGFSSGANVLTF. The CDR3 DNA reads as TGTGCCAGCAGCCAGCTGTTAGGTGGGTTTTCCTCTGGGGCCAACGTCCTGACTTTC.

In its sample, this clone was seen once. CDR3 region: CASSAVGGRKPQHF. DNA for the CDR3: TGCGCCAGCTCCGCGGTAGGGGGTAGAAAGCCCCAGCATTTT. The V gene is TRBV10-2, the J gene TRBJ1-5, with D tentatively TRBD1 (6 bases). This CDR3 has 14 amino acids. Germline CDR1 reads WSHSY; CDR2 reads SAAADI. V shed 8 bases and J shed 8 bases, with 19 bases lying between them.

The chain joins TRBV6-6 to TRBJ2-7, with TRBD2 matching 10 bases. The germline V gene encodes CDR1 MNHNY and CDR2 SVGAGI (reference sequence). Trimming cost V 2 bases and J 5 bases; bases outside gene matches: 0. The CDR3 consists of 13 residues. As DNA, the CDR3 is TGTGCCAGCAGTTACGGACTAGCGGACGAGCAGTACTTC. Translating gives CASSYGLADEQYF.

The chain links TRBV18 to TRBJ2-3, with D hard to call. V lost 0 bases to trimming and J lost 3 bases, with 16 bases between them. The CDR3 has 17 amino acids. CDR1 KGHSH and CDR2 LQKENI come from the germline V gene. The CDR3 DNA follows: TGTGCCAGCTCACCACCAGGTTTAGAGAAGCGAACAGATACGCAGTATTTT. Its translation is CASSPPGLEKRTDTQYF.

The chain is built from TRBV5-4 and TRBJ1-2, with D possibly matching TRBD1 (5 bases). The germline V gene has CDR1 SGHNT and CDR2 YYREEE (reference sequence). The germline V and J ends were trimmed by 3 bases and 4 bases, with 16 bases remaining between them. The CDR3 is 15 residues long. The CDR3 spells CASSYISQASYGYTF. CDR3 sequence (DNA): TGTGCCAGCAGCTATATTTCACAGGCGTCCTATGGCTACACCTTC.

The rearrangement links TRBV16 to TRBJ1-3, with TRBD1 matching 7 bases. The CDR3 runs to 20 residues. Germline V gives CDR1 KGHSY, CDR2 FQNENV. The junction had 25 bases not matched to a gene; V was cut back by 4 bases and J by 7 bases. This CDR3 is CASSPTIGTVALNSRNTIYF. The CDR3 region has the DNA TGTGCCAGCAGCCCAACCATCGGGACAGTAGCTTTAAACTCTCGGAACACCATATATTTT.

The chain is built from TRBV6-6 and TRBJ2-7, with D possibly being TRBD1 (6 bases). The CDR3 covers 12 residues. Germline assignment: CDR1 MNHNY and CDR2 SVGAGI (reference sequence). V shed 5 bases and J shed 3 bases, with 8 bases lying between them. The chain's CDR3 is CASSDRIYEQYF. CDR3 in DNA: TGTGCCAGCAGTGACAGGATCTACGAGCAGTACTTC.

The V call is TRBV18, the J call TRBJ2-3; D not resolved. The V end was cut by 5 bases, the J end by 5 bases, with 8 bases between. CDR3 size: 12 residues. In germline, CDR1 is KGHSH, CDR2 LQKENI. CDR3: CASSSRGDTQYF. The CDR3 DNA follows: TGTGCCAGCTCATCTAGAGGAGATACGCAGTATTTT.

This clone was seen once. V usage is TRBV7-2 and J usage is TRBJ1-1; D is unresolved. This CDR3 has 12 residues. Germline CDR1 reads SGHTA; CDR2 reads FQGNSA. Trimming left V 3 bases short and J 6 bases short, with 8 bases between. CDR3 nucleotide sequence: TGTGCCAGCAGCTTTTATCGGGCTGAAGCTTTCTTT. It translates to CASSFYRAEAFF.

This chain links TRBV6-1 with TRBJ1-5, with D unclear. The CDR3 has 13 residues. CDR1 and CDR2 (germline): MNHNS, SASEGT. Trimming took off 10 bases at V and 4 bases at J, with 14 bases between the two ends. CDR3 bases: TGTGCCATCGCTAGGACGGAGAATCAGCCCCAGCATTTT. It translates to CAIARTENQPQHF.

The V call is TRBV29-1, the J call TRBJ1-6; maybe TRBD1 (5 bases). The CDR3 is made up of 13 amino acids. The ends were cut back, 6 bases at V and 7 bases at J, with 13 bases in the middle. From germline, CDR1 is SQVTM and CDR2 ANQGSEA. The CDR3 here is CSVSTGLNSPLHF. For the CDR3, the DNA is TGCAGCGTGTCTACAGGTTTGAATTCACCCCTCCACTTT.